This T cell receptor (beta chain) comes out of a study of blood T cells in healthy people across ages. The study, taken as a whole, reports: Diversity estimates drawn from one million T cells were deemed underestimates.

The authors ran a second PCR of about 7 to 11 cycles using a sample-barcoded 5' primer and a J-beta primer mix. TCRdb re-analysed the 5' RACE reads in MiXCR, keeping a single row per CDR3 protein. The repertoire holds roughly 1,500,000 distinct CDR3 sequences, 30% to 40% seen once, with roughly 12% in the top ten. Russia was home to the donors, healthy Caucasian individuals aged roughly 6 to 100. Ten milliliters of peripheral blood were drawn from each donor. Comments on this clonotype: What it recognizes is unknown.

The length of the CDR3 is 12 residues. The V gene's germline CDR1 is DFQATT and CDR2 SNEGSKA (reference sequence). V lost 3 bases to trimming and J lost 4 bases, with 9 bases between them. The J gene is TRBJ2-5, the V gene TRBV20-1; D ambiguous. Sequences were obtained from blood. The source is a young woman in good health. For the CDR3, the DNA is TGCAGTGCTAGGGCCGAAAGAGAGACCCAGTACTTC. It encodes CSARAERETQYF.